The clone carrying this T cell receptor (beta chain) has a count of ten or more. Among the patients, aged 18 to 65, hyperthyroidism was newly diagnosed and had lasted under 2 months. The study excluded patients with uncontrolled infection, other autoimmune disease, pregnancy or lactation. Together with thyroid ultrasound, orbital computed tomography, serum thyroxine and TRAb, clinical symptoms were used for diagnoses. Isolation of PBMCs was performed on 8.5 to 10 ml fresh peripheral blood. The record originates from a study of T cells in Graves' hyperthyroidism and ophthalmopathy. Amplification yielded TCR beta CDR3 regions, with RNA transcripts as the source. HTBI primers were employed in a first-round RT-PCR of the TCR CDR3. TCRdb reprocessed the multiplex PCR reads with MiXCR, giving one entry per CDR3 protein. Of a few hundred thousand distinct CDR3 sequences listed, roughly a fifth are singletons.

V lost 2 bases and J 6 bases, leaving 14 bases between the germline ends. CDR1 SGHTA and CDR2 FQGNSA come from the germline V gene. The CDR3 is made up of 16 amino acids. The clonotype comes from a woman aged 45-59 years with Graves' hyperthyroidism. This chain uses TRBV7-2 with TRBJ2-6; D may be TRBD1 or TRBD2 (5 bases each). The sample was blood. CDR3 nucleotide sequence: TGTGCCAGCAGCTTATCGCGGGTGGGGGAGGCCAACGTCCTGACTTTC. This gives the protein CASSLSRVGEANVLTF.